A single TCR beta chain is shown here with its context. As yet, its antigen is unknown. These data are taken from a study of shared clonotypes between healthy human individuals. Sequenced by immunoSEQ multiplex PCR; TCRdb stores in-frame clones only, minus some. The top ten clones hold approximately 0.4% of a sample with under 2.5 million clones, 80% to 95% of them seen once. Overall study findings and caveats: Among donors, clonotype sharing was expected to be affected by sequencing depth.

It was into CD45RA+ naive and CD45RA-negative memory subsets that the CD4+ cells were split. The CDR3 loop spans 15 amino acids. Losses at the gene ends were 8 bases for V and 5 bases for J; bases not matched to a gene: 6. Germline V lookup: CDR1 LNHDA, CDR2 SQIVND (reference sequence). The sequence came from a man between 18 and 35 years old in good health. Some clones in this sample may be carry-over from other donors' samples. The sequenced sample consisted of naive CD4+ T cells from PBMCs. Subset given: CD45RA+ positively selected. The rearrangement links TRBV19 to TRBJ2-2; TRBD2 aligns across 12 bases. This chain's CDR3 is CASHRLAGETGELFF. CDR3 nucleotides: TGTGCCAGTCACCGACTAGCGGGAGAGACCGGGGAGCTGTTTTTT.